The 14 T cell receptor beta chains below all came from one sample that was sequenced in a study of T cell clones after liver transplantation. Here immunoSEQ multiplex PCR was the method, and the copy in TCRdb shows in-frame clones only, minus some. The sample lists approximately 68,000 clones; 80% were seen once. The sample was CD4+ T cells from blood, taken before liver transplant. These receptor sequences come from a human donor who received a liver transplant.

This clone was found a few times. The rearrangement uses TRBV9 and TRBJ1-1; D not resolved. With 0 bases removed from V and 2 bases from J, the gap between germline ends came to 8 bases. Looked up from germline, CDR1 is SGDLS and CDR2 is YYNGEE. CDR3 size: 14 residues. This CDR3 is CASSVDPYNTEAFF. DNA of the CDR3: TGTGCCAGCAGCGTAGATCCGTACAACACTGAAGCTTTCTTT.

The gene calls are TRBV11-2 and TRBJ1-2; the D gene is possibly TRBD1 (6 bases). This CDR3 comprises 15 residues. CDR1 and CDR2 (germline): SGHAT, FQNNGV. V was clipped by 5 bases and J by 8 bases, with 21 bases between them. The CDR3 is CASSTLQGKGAGYTF. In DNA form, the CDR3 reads TGTGCCAGCAGCACCCTCCAGGGGAAGGGAGCAGGCTACACCTTC.

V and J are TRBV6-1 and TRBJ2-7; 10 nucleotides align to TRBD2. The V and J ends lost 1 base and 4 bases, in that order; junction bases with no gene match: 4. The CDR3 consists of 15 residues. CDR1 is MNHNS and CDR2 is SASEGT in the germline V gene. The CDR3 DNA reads TGTGCCAGCAGTGAAGTTAGCGGGAGGCTTTACGAGCAGTACTTC. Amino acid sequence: CASSEVSGRLYEQYF.

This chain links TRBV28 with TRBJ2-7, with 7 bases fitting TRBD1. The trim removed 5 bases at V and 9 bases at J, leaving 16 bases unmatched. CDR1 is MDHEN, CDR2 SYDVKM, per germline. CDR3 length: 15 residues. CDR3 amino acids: CASSTQTGNYGAQYF. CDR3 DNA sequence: TGTGCCAGCAGTACCCAGACAGGGAACTACGGGGCGCAGTACTTC. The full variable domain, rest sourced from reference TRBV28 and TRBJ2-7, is DVKVTQSSRYLVKRTGEKVFLECVQDMDHENMFWYRQDPGLGLRLIYFSYDVKMKEKGDIPEGYSVSREKKERFSLILESASTNQTSMYLCASSTQTGNYGAQYFGPGTRLTVT.

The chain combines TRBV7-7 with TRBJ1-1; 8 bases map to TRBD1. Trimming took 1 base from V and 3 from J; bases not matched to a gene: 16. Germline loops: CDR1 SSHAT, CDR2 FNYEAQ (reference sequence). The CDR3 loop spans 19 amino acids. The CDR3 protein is CASSLVGSPGGLKDTEAFF. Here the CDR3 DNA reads TGTGCCAGCAGCTTAGTCGGTTCCCCAGGGGGCCTTAAGGACACTGAAGCTTTCTTT.

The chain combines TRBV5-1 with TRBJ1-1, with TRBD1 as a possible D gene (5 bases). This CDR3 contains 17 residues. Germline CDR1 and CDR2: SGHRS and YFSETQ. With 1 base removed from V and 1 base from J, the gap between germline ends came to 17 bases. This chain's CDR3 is CASSLKRAARGNTEAFF. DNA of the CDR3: TGCGCCAGCAGCTTGAAGAGGGCCGCGAGGGGGAACACTGAAGCTTTCTTT. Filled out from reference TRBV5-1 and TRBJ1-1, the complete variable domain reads KAGVTQTPRYLIKTRGQQVTLSCSPISGHRSVSWYQQTPGQGLQFLFEYFSETQRNKGNFPGRFSGRQFSNSRSEMNVSTLELGDSALYLCASSLKRAARGNTEAFFGQGTRLTVV.

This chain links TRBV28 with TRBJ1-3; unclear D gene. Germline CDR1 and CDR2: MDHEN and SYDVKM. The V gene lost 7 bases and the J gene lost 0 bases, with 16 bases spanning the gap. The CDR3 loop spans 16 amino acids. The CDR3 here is CASTPGYLSSGNTIYF. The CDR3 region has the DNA TGTGCCAGCACCCCTGGTTATCTCTCCTCTGGAAACACCATATATTTT. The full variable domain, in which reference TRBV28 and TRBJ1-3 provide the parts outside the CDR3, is DVKVTQSSRYLVKRTGEKVFLECVQDMDHENMFWYRQDPGLGLRLIYFSYDVKMKEKGDIPEGYSVSREKKERFSLILESASTNQTSMYLCASTPGYLSSGNTIYFGEGSWLTVV.

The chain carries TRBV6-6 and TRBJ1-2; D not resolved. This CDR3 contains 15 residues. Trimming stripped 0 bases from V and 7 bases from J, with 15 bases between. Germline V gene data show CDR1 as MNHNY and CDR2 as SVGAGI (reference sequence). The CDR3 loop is CASSYSGIAGGGYTF. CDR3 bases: TGTGCCAGCAGTTACTCAGGCATCGCGGGAGGTGGCTACACCTTC.

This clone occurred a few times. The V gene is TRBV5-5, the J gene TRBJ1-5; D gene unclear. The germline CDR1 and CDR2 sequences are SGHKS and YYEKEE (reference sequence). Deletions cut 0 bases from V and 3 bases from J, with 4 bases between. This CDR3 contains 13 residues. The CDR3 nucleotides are TGTGCCAGCAGCTTGGACGCCAATCAGCCCCAGCATTTT. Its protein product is CASSLDANQPQHF.

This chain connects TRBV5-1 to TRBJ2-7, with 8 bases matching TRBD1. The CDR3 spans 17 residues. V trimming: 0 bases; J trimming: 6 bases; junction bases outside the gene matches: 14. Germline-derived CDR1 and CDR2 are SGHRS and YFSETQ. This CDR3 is CASSLVGSGRGLLEQYF. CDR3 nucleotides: TGCGCCAGCAGCTTGGTGGGTTCGGGCAGGGGGCTTCTCGAGCAGTACTTC.

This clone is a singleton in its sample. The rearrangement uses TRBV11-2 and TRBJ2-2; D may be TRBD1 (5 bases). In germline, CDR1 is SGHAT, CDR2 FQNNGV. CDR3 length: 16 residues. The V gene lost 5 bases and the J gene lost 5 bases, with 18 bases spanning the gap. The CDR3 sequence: CASSPMGQIRTGELFF. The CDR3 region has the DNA TGTGCCAGCAGCCCCATGGGGCAGATTCGGACCGGGGAGCTGTTTTTT.

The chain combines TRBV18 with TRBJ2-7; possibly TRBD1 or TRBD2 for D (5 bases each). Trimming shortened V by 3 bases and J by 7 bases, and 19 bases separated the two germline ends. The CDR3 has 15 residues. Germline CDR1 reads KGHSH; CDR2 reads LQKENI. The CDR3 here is CASSPLGVGSGEQYF. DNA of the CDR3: TGTGCCAGCTCACCCCTGGGGGTAGGATCGGGTGAGCAGTACTTC.

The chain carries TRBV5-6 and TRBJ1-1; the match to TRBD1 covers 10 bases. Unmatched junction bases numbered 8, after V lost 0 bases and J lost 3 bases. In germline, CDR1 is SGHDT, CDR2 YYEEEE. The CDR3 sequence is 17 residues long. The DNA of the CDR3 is TGTGCCAGCAGCTTGGGACAGGGGGCGGGAGCAGACACTGAAGCTTTCTTT. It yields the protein CASSLGQGAGADTEAFF.

CDR3 bases: TGTGCCAGCAGTTTAGCCACTGACTATGGCTACACCTTC. It specifies CASSLATDYGYTF. The V call is TRBV28, the J call TRBJ1-2; D remains ambiguous. Germline CDR1 and CDR2: MDHEN and SYDVKM. This CDR3 is built from 13 residues. The V gene lost 2 bases and the J gene lost 3 bases, with 7 bases spanning the gap.